Listed below are T cell receptor beta chains from one sample, sequenced in a study of T-cell memory formation after mild COVID-19. Each CDR3 protein is one row after TCRdb ran MiXCR on the 5' RACE reads. This table holds around 150,000 distinct CDR3 sequences, around a tenth found once. Material: PBMCs or a T cell subset sorted from them (not recorded which). Receptors were obtained from a man aged 18 to 29 who had mild COVID-19 (a few samples of this study predate the infection). Cell type and time point are not known. Each CDR3 is given with its conserved first and last residue. D genes are given only for firm matches. Only part of the rows carry a size: once, few, many, or a class if the clone is expanded.

J,D,size,V,DNA,CDR3
TRBJ2-5,.,.,TRBV12-3/TRBV12-4,TGTGCCAGCAGTCCACAGGGTTGGGGGGAGACCCAGTACTTC,CASSPQGWGETQYF
TRBJ2-2,.,few,TRBV7-3,TGTGCCAGCAGCTCCCAAGGGGGGGCTCGTACCGGGGAGCTGTTTTTT,CASSSQGGARTGELFF
TRBJ2-3,.,few,TRBV10-2,TGCGCCAGCAGTGAGTGGGGGGCGGCTAGCACAGATACGCAGTATTTT,CASSEWGAASTDTQYF
TRBJ1-1,TRBD1,.,TRBV7-6,TGTGCCAGCAGCTTCGGGACAGGATCCACTGAAGCTTTCTTT,CASSFGTGSTEAFF
TRBJ2-5,TRBD2,.,TRBV28,TGTGCCAGCAGTTTATCGCCAGGGCTAGCGGGGGAAGAGACCCAGTACTTC,CASSLSPGLAGEETQYF
TRBJ1-4,.,.,TRBV7-2,TGTGCCAGCAGCCTGGGGCCGGGAAAGAGGGCGGGTGAAAAACTGTTTTTT,CASSLGPGKRAGEKLFF
TRBJ1-1,.,.,TRBV11-2,TGTGCCAGCAGCCGCGTCCCAAGCGGCAGGTGGAACACTGAAGCTTTCTTT,CASSRVPSGRWNTEAFF
TRBJ2-5,.,.,TRBV20-1,TGCAGTGCTAGAAAGGGAGTCCAAGAGACCCAGTGCTTC,CSARKGVQETQCF
TRBJ1-2,TRBD1,once,TRBV29-1,TGCAGCGTCCGGGACAGGGGGCGGCACGGCTATGGCTACACCTTC,CSVRDRGRHGYGYTF
TRBJ2-7,TRBD1,few,TRBV15,TGTGCCACCAGCAGAGATCAGGGGGCCTACGAGCAGTACTTC,CATSRDQGAYEQYF
TRBJ1-2,.,few,TRBV5-5,TGTGCCAGCACCGTCGAGAGGGTTCCTTTTCCTGGCTACACCTTC,CASTVERVPFPGYTF
TRBJ1-1,.,few,TRBV12-3/TRBV12-4,TGTGCCAGCAGTTTGGCGGGATTAAGGACTGAAGCTTTCTTT,CASSLAGLRTEAFF
TRBJ2-5,TRBD1,.,TRBV3-1,TGTGCCAGCAGCACACCCAAACAGGGGGCTCAAGAGACCCAGTACTTC,CASSTPKQGAQETQYF
TRBJ1-6,.,few,TRBV12-3/TRBV12-4,TGTGCCAGCAGTTATGGGGGGCACGATAATTCACCCCTCCACTTT,CASSYGGHDNSPLHF
TRBJ1-1,.,once,TRBV12-3/TRBV12-4,TGTGCCAGCAGTTTAAGAGGGGGTCGAGAAGCTTTCTTT,CASSLRGGREAFF
TRBJ1-4,.,many,TRBV9,TGTGCCAGCAGCAAAGGCCGCGGTACCGAACTGTTTTTT,CASSKGRGTELFF
TRBJ2-1,.,.,TRBV4-2,TGTGCCAGCAGCCGAAGCCTGCCGGGATACAATGAGCAGTTCTTC,CASSRSLPGYNEQFF
TRBJ1-4,.,.,TRBV5-6,TGTGCCAGCAGCTTACAACTAACTAATGAAAAACTGTTTTTT,CASSLQLTNEKLFF
TRBJ2-5,TRBD2,few,TRBV7-9,TGTGCCAGCAGCCCTGGGGCGCTAGCGGGGCGGCAAGAGACCCAGTACTTC,CASSPGALAGRQETQYF
TRBJ1-6,.,few,TRBV5-1,TGCGCCAGCAGCTGGGTCAGCCAAGGGAATTCACCCCTCCACTTT,CASSWVSQGNSPLHF
TRBJ2-3,.,few,TRBV6-5,TGTGCCAGCAGTTACGGCGGCCCCCGGGGGACAGATACGCAGTATTTT,CASSYGGPRGTDTQYF